The 20 T cell receptor beta chains in this list originate from one sample, sequenced in a study of CD8 T cells in Susac syndrome. The authors reverse transcribed roughly 0.5 to 1 ug RNA with random hexamers. TCRdb analysed the immunoSEQ multiplex PCR reads with MiXCR anew, one entry per CDR3 protein. The data hold some 99,000 distinct CDR3 sequences, with 95% to 98% observed a single time. Sequenced: CD4+ T cells from PBMCs. The receptors derive from a human donor in good health.

This clonotype was observed a single time. The DNA of the CDR3 is TGCGCCAGCAGCCAAGGGGTACAGGGTAGCTACGAGCAGTACTTC. As protein: CASSQGVQGSYEQYF. The chain employs TRBV4-3 and TRBJ2-7; the D gene is possibly TRBD1 (6 bases). The germline gives CDR1 LGHNA, CDR2 YSLEER. The V end was cut by 1 base, the J end by 3 bases, with 13 bases between. This CDR3 comprises 15 residues.

The J gene is TRBJ1-5, the V gene TRBV7-3; 7 nucleotides line up with TRBD1. Germline-derived CDR1 and CDR2 are SGHTA and FQGTGA. Unmatched junction bases numbered 9, after V lost 2 bases and J lost 5 bases. There are 16 residues in the CDR3. The CDR3, as DNA: TGTGCCAGCAGCTTACATCCAGGGGGGCGGCATCAGCCCCAGCATTTT. This translates into CASSLHPGGRHQPQHF.

This clonotype came up once. V usage is TRBV29-1 and J usage is TRBJ2-7; the match to TRBD2 covers 11 bases. This CDR3 is 13 amino acids long. J gave up 6 bases and V 5 bases, and 6 bases lay outside the gene matches. From germline, CDR1 is SQVTM and CDR2 ANQGSEA. The CDR3 sequence: CSVTLAGVVEQYF. The CDR3 bases are TGCAGCGTTACACTAGCGGGAGTGGTCGAGCAGTACTTC.

This clonotype was recorded a few times. The genes are TRBV7-9 and TRBJ2-5, with 14 bases matching TRBD2. V dropped 3 bases and J dropped 4; count of bases not matched to a gene: 4. This CDR3 has 16 residues. The germline V gene has CDR1 SEHNR and CDR2 FQNEAQ (reference sequence). CDR3 in DNA: TGTGCCAGCAGCTTGGGACTAGCGGGAGTCGGAGAGACCCAGTACTTC. It specifies CASSLGLAGVGETQYF.

The J gene is TRBJ2-2, the V gene TRBV2; maybe TRBD2 (7 bases). Germline V gene lookup returns CDR1 SNHLY and CDR2 FYNNEI. Trimming took off 8 bases at V and 4 bases at J, with 14 bases between the two ends. The length of the CDR3 is 14 residues. CDR3 loop: CASGAGEGTGELFF. The CDR3 region has the DNA TGTGCCAGCGGGGCAGGGGAGGGCACCGGGGAGCTGTTTTTT.

The chain uses TRBV20-1 and TRBJ2-5; 8 positions agree with TRBD2. CDR1 is DFQATT, CDR2 SNEGSKA, per germline (reference sequence). The CDR3 contains 15 residues. The junction had 8 bases not matched to a gene; V was cut back by 0 bases and J by 5 bases. The CDR3 region is CSARDLRGLGETQYF. The CDR3, as DNA: TGCAGTGCTAGAGATCTTCGGGGACTAGGGGAGACCCAGTACTTC.

The chain couples TRBV4-3 to TRBJ1-2; D is perhaps TRBD1 (6 bases). V was clipped by 2 bases and J by 0 bases, with 10 bases between them. The germline CDR1 and CDR2 sequences are LGHNA and YSLEER. The CDR3 runs to 15 residues. Written as DNA, the CDR3 is TGCGCCAGCAGCCAACGGACAGAATCTAACTATGGCTACACCTTC. Translating it yields CASSQRTESNYGYTF.

This rearrangement joins TRBV20-1 to TRBJ2-2; D unclear. V gave up 2 bases and J gave up 4 bases, with 8 bases separating them. CDR1 and CDR2 from the germline V gene are DFQATT and SNEGSKA (reference sequence). This CDR3 is built from 13 residues. The CDR3 sequence is CSARSAATGELFF. The CDR3 bases are TGCAGTGCTAGATCTGCTGCCACCGGGGAGCTGTTTTTT.

The chain uses TRBV20-1 and TRBJ2-3; TRBD2 matches 7 bases. The V and J ends lost 3 bases and 4 bases, in that order; junction bases with no gene match: 7. Germline V gives CDR1 DFQATT, CDR2 SNEGSKA (reference sequence). The CDR3 is 14 amino acids. The CDR3 spells CSASQRGGADTQYF. In DNA, the CDR3 is TGCAGTGCTAGTCAGCGGGGAGGGGCAGATACGCAGTATTTT.

The chain recombines TRBV6-6 with TRBJ2-2; no firm D call. Trimming took 2 bases from V and 8 from J, leaving 12 bases between them. The CDR3 consists of 14 residues. In germline, CDR1 is MNHNY, CDR2 SVGAGI (reference sequence). The CDR3 is CASSYAGTPGELFF. Written as DNA, the CDR3 is TGTGCCAGCAGTTACGCCGGAACCCCTGGGGAGCTGTTTTTT.

The chain recombines TRBV2 with TRBJ1-5; D gene unclear. The CDR3 contains 12 residues. Trimming took 4 bases from V and 5 from J, leaving 6 bases between them. The germline CDR1 and CDR2 sequences are SNHLY and FYNNEI. Here the CDR3 DNA reads TGTGCCAGCAGTGCCCTGGATCAGCCCCAGCATTTT. Residues: CASSALDQPQHF.

V is TRBV5-1 and J is TRBJ1-6; 12 nucleotides align to TRBD1. The CDR3 loop spans 15 amino acids. The ends lost 4 bases at V and 8 bases at J; junction bases unmatched: 4. Germline-derived CDR1 and CDR2 are SGHRS and YFSETQ. The CDR3 DNA is TGCGCCAGCAGCACGGGACAGGGGGCGCATTCACCCCTCCACTTT. Protein product: CASSTGQGAHSPLHF.

V and J are TRBV6-1 and TRBJ2-4, with 8 bases aligning to TRBD1. Germline V gives CDR1 MNHNS, CDR2 SASEGT. The V gene end was trimmed by 4 bases and the J gene end by 8 bases; junction bases not matched to a gene: 16. This CDR3 region has 17 residues. Written as DNA, the CDR3 is TGTGCCAGCAGTGCCCGAGACAGGGGCCGAATTAGTTACATTCAGTACTTC. Protein sequence: CASSARDRGRISYIQYF.

The rearrangement joins TRBV14 to TRBJ1-2; D gene uncertain. The CDR3 totals 14 residues. V was pared by 0 bases and J by 8 bases, with 13 bases between. The germline CDR1 and CDR2 sequences are SGHDN and FVKESK. This CDR3 reads CASSQEWVSGGYTF. The DNA of the CDR3 is TGTGCCAGCAGCCAAGAATGGGTCTCGGGCGGCTACACCTTC.

The chain joins TRBV7-2 to TRBJ1-2; D not certain. Germline CDR1 is SGHTA and CDR2 is FQGNSA. V lost 7 bases, J lost 0 bases, and 9 bases lay in between. The CDR3 extends over 13 amino acids. The chain's CDR3 is CASKTPANYGYTF. The CDR3 DNA sequence: TGTGCCAGCAAAACCCCAGCTAACTATGGCTACACCTTC.

The CDR3 here is CASSSGNENIQYF. The CDR3 bases are TGCGCCAGCAGTTCAGGGAATGAAAACATTCAGTACTTC. The V call is TRBV5-1, the J call TRBJ2-4; D perhaps matches TRBD1 (5 bases). Germline V gene sequence: CDR1 SGHRS, CDR2 YFSETQ. This CDR3 has 13 residues. The V gene lost 5 bases and the J gene lost 5 bases, with 11 bases spanning the gap.

The genes are TRBV29-1 and TRBJ2-7; D is unclear. The CDR3 covers 14 residues. V dropped 6 bases and J dropped 1 base, with 16 bases sitting between them. From germline, CDR1 is SQVTM and CDR2 ANQGSEA. The CDR3 loop reads CSVLRRAGSYEQYF. The CDR3 DNA sequence: TGCAGCGTGCTGAGACGGGCCGGGTCCTACGAGCAGTACTTC.

The chain has TRBV5-1 and TRBJ2-7; a weak D match, TRBD2 (5 bases). The germline CDR1 and CDR2 sequences are SGHRS and YFSETQ. V was cut by 0 bases and J by 6 bases, with 16 bases left in between. CDR3 size: 15 residues. CDR3 protein: CASSLVTGGQSEQYF. The CDR3 DNA follows: TGCGCCAGCAGCTTGGTTACTGGCGGGCAAAGCGAGCAGTACTTC.

The gene calls are TRBV28 and TRBJ2-1; 7 bases match TRBD1. V shed 3 bases and J 14 bases; nucleotides not matched to a gene: 10. This CDR3 contains 13 residues. Germline assignment: CDR1 MDHEN and CDR2 SYDVKM. CDR3 in amino acids: CASSLGPGGAKFF. CDR3 DNA sequence: TGTGCCAGCAGTTTGGGCCCAGGGGGAGCAAAGTTCTTC. Looking up the rest from reference TRBV28 and TRBJ2-1 gives the full variable domain: DVKVTQSSRYLVKRTGEKVFLECVQDMDHENMFWYRQDPGLGLRLIYFSYDVKMKEKGDIPEGYSVSREKKERFSLILESASTNQTSMYLCASSLGPGGAKFFGPGTRLTVL.

This clonotype has a single count. The gene calls are TRBV7-2 and TRBJ1-4; 10 bases are shared with TRBD1. Germline V lookup: CDR1 SGHTA, CDR2 FQGNSA. Trimming cost V 5 bases and J 8 bases; bases outside gene matches: 2. The CDR3 is made up of 13 amino acids. CDR3 in DNA: TGTGCCAGCAGCGACAGGGGGCGCGAAAAACTGTTTTTT. It specifies CASSDRGREKLFF.